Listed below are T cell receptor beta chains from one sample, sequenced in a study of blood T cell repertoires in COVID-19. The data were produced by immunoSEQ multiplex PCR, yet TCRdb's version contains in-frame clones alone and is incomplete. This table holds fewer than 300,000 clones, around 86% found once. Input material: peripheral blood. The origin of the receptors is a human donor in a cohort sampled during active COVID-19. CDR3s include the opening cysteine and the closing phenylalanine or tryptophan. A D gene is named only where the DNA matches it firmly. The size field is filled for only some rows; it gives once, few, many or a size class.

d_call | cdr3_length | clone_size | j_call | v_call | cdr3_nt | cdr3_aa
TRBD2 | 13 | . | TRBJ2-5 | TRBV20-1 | TGCAGTGCTAGTAGCGGGAGGGCGGAGACCCAGTACTTC | CSASSGRAETQYF
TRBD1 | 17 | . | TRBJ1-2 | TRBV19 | TGTGCCAGTAGTATCCTCTCGGGACAGGGGGCCTACTATGGCTACACCTTC | CASSILSGQGAYYGYTF
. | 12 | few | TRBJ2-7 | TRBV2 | TGTGCCAGCACGGTAGGACAGCGCGAGCAGTACTTC | CASTVGQREQYF
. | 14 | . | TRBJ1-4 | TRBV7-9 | TGTGCCAGCAGCGTGACAGGAATTAATGAAAAACTGTTTTTT | CASSVTGINEKLFF
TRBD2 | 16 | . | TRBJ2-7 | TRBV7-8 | TGTGCCAGCAGCCCAGGACTAGCGGCTAGCTCCTACGAGCAGTACTTC | CASSPGLAASSYEQYF
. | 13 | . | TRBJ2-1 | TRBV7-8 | TGTGCCAGCAGCTCAGGGTTTAGGAATGAGCAGTTCTTC | CASSSGFRNEQFF
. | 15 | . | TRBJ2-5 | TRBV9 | TGTGCCAGCAGCCCTTTCACCGGTCCAGGGGAGACCCAGTACTTC | CASSPFTGPGETQYF
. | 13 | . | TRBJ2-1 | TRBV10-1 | TGCGCCAGCAGTGAGTCGGGGCTCAATGAGCAGTTCTTC | CASSESGLNEQFF
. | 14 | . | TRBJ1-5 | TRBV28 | TGTGCCAGCAGTTCGCTGAGGGGGTCTCAGCCCCAGCATTTT | CASSSLRGSQPQHF
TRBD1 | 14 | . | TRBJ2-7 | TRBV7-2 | TGTGCCAGCAGCTCCCACAGGGGAGCCTACGAGCAGTACTTC | CASSSHRGAYEQYF
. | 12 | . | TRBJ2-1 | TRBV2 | TGTGCCAGCAATGTAGCTGTAGATGAGCAGTTCTTC | CASNVAVDEQFF
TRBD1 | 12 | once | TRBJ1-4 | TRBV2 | TGTGCCAGCAGCGGGACAGCTGAAAAACTGTTTTTT | CASSGTAEKLFF
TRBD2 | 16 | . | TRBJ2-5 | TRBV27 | TGTGCCAGCAGGGGGACTAGCGGGAGGTCGGGAGAGACCCAGTACTTC | CASRGTSGRSGETQYF
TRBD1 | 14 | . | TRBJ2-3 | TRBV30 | TGTGCCTGGAGTAGACAGGGGGGAACAGATACGCAGTATTTT | CAWSRQGGTDTQYF
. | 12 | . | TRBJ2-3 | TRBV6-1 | TGTGCCAGCAGTGAACGGGACTATACGCAGTATTTT | CASSERDYTQYF
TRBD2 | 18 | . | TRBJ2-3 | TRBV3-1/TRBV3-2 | TGTGCCAGCAGCCAACATATGGGAGCGGGAGTCTCCACAGATACGCAGTATTTT | CASSQHMGAGVSTDTQYF
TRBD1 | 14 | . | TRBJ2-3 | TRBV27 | TGTGCCAGCAGCCGGACAGGGGCCGAGAATACGCAGTATTTT | CASSRTGAENTQYF
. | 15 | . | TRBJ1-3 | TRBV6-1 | TGTGCCAGCAGTGATGGCGGTTGGTCTGGAAACACCATATATTTT | CASSDGGWSGNTIYF
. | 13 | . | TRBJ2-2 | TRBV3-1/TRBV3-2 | TGTGCCAGCAGCCAACTAGCTGCCGGGGAGCTGTTTTTT | CASSQLAAGELFF
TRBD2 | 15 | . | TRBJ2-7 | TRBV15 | TGTGCCACCACCCCACTCCCTAGCGGTTCCTACGAGCAGTACTTC | CATTPLPSGSYEQYF
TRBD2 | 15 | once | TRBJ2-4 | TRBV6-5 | TGTGCCAGCAGAGGACTAGGACTAGCCAAAAACATTCAGTACTTC | CASRGLGLAKNIQYF
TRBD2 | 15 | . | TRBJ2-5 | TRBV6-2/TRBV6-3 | TGTGCCAGCAGTTACTCTGGGACTACCCAAGAGACCCAGTACTTC | CASSYSGTTQETQYF
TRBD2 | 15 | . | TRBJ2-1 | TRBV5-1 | TGCGCCAGCAGCCCTCTAGCGGAAGAATACAATGAGCAGTTCTTC | CASSPLAEEYNEQFF
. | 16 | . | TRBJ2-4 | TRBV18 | TGTGCCAGCTCACCACCCGGGGGTAGAGCCAAAAACATTCAGTACTTC | CASSPPGGRAKNIQYF
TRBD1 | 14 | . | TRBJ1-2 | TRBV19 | TGTGCCAGTAGGTCGCGAGGGGGCGCCGATGGCTACACCTTC | CASRSRGGADGYTF
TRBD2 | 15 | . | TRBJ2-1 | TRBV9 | TGTGCCAGCAGCGTCGAGGCGGGAGTCGACAATGAGCAGTTCTTC | CASSVEAGVDNEQFF
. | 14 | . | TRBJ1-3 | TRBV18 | TGTGCCAGCTCAGTCGCCGGGAGAAGAAACACCATATATTTT | CASSVAGRRNTIYF
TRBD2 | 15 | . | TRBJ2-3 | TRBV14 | TGTGCCAGCAGCTTGGGACTAGCGGGAGTAGGAACGCAGTATTTT | CASSLGLAGVGTQYF
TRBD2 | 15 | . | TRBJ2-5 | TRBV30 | TGTGCCTTAGCCGGTGCTAGCGGGAGAGGGGGGACCCAGTACTTC | CALAGASGRGGTQYF
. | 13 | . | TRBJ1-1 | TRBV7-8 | TGTGCCAGCAGCAGGACAGTGAACACTGAAGCTTTCTTT | CASSRTVNTEAFF
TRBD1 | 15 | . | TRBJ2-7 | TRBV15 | TGTGCCACCAGCAGAGATAGGGACAGGGGGCGCGAGCAGTACTTC | CATSRDRDRGREQYF
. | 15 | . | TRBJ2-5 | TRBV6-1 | TGTGCCAGCAGTGAAAACGGGTTAGGACAAGAGACCCAGTACTTC | CASSENGLGQETQYF
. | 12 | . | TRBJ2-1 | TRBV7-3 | TGTGCCAGCAGCTTCTCAGGGAATGAGCAGTTCTTC | CASSFSGNEQFF
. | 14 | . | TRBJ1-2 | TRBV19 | TGTGCCAGTAGTAATTCAGGGAGGAACTATGGCTACACCTTC | CASSNSGRNYGYTF
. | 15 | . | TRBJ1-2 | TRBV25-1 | TGTGCCAGCAGTGAGGGGGGGCGCGGGTACTATGGCTACACCTTC | CASSEGGRGYYGYTF
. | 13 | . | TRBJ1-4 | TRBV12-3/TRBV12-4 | TGTGCCAGCAGTTTATCGGGGTTGAAAAAACTGTTTTTT | CASSLSGLKKLFF
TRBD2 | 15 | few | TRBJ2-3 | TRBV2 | TGTGCCAGCAGGGTAGCGGGAGGGAGCACAGATACGCAGTATTTT | CASRVAGGSTDTQYF
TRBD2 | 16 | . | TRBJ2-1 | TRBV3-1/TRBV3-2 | TGTGCCAGCAGCCCCTATACCGGGACTAGAGGGAATGAGCAGTTCTTC | CASSPYTGTRGNEQFF
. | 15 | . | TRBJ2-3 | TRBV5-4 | TGTGCCAGCAGCTTGCGACTAGGGGGCACAGATACGCAGTATTTT | CASSLRLGGTDTQYF
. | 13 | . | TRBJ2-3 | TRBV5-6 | TGTGCCAGCAGCTTAAGCTCCACGGATACGCAGTATTTT | CASSLSSTDTQYF
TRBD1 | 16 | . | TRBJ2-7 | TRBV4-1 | TGCGCCAGCAGCCAGGACCGGGACAGAAGCTCCTACGAGCAGTACTTC | CASSQDRDRSSYEQYF
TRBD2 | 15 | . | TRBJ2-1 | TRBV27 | TGTGCCAGCAGTTTACGGACTAGCGGGAACAATGAGCAGTTCTTC | CASSLRTSGNNEQFF
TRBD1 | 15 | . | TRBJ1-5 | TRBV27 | TGTGCCAGCAGCATCAGGGGGCAAACAAATCAGCCCCAGCATTTT | CASSIRGQTNQPQHF
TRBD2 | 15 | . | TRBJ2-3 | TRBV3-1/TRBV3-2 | TGTGCCAGCACCCTAGCGGGAGGGACCGCAGATACGCAGTATTTT | CASTLAGGTADTQYF
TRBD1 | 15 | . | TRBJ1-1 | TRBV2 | TGTGCCAGCAGTTTGGGACAGGGTGTAGGGACTGAAGCTTTCTTT | CASSLGQGVGTEAFF
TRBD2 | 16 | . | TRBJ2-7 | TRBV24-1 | TGTGCCACCAGTGATTCGGGGGGGGAGAGACCCTACGAGCAGTACTTC | CATSDSGGERPYEQYF
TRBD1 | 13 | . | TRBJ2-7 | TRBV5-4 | TGTGCCAGCTTGGTACAGGGGGCAAATGAGCAGTACTTC | CASLVQGANEQYF
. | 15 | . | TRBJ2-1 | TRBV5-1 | TGCGCCAGCAGCTTGTACAGCCCCGAACTTAATGAGCAGTTCTTC | CASSLYSPELNEQFF
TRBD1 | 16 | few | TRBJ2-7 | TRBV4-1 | TGCGCCAGCAGCCGAGGTCCAGGACAGGGGGCTTACGAGCAGTACTTC | CASSRGPGQGAYEQYF